This T cell receptor beta chain originates from a study of shared clonotypes between healthy human individuals. Produced via immunoSEQ multiplex PCR; TCRdb's table is partial and in-frame only. The table includes around 1,000,000 clones, about 80% detected once. This clone was seen once. V lost 4 bases to trimming and J lost 0 bases, with 16 bases between them. This CDR3 spans 17 amino acids. Germline CDR1 reads MGHRA; CDR2 reads YSYEKL. Material: memory CD4+ T cells from PBMCs. Subset indicated: CD45RA-negative fraction. The V and J genes are TRBV4-1 and TRBJ2-1; TRBD2 is a possible D gene (6 bases). This TCR came from a man between 18 and 35 years old in good health. Some clones in this sample may be carry-over from other donors' samples. This CDR3 is CASSRASSDSSYNEQFF. In DNA form, the CDR3 reads TGCGCCAGCAGCCGAGCTTCTAGCGACAGCTCCTACAATGAGCAGTTCTTC.